The rows below give T cell receptor beta chains drawn from one sample of a study of control samples from healthy donors and cancer patients. Repertoires were generated with immunoSEQ multiplex PCR, while TCRdb's copy carries only in-frame clones and drops some. The repertoire holds 85,000 to 95,000 clones, approximately 78% seen once, with about 9.2% in the top ten. Sequenced material: blood. Receptors were obtained from an older woman in good health. Both conserved end residues are part of each CDR3. Each record gives: J gene, V gene, D gene, clone size, CDR3 protein, CDR3 DNA. The D gene is left open where the match is weak. Size is omitted from some rows. Given values are once, few, many or a class for expanded clones.

>TRBJ2-2|TRBV11-2|.|.
CASSSQGTGELFF
TGTGCCAGCAGCTCCCAGGGTACCGGGGAGCTGTTTTTT
>TRBJ2-1|TRBV28|TRBD2|.
CASSGQTSGRIHEQFF
TGTGCCAGCAGTGGGCAGACTAGCGGGAGAATCCATGAGCAGTTCTTC
>TRBJ2-3|TRBV20-1|.|few
CSASETWRGGTDTQYF
TGCAGTGCTAGTGAAACGTGGAGGGGAGGCACAGATACGCAGTATTTT
>TRBJ1-5|TRBV6-5|TRBD1|.
CASSNMGQQLHF
TGTGCCAGCAGTAACATGGGACAGCAGTTGCATTTT
>TRBJ1-2|TRBV4-1|.|.
CASSQDITEHYGYTF
TGCGCCAGCAGCCAAGATATTACAGAGCACTATGGCTACACCTTC
>TRBJ2-3|TRBV3-1/TRBV3-2|TRBD2|once
CASSLAGDPDTQYF
TGTGCCAGCAGCTTAGCGGGAGACCCGGATACGCAGTATTTT
>TRBJ2-7|TRBV10-3|.|.
CAISDSTGESYEQYF
TGTGCCATCAGTGACTCAACAGGAGAGTCCTACGAGCAGTACTTC
>TRBJ1-3|TRBV3-1/TRBV3-2|.|.
CASSPGADYTIYF
TGTGCCAGCAGCCCAGGCGCGGACTACACCATATATTTT
>TRBJ2-3|TRBV11-2|TRBD1|once
CASSPLTGASTDTQYF
TGTGCCAGCAGCCCCCTGACAGGGGCCAGCACAGATACGCAGTATTTT
>TRBJ1-6|TRBV5-1|.|.
CASSLDRTYSPLHF
TGCGCCAGCAGCTTGGACAGAACTTATTCACCCCTCCACTTT
>TRBJ2-2|TRBV6-5|.|.
CASVGGIGTGELFF
TGTGCCAGCGTGGGGGGCATAGGTACCGGGGAGCTGTTTTTT
>TRBJ1-5|TRBV2|.|.
CASEGSYSNQPQHF
TGTGCCAGCGAGGGATCTTATAGCAATCAGCCCCAGCATTTT
>TRBJ1-1|TRBV6-5|TRBD1|.
CASSYSGQGATSEAFF
TGTGCCAGCAGTTACTCCGGTCAGGGGGCGACATCTGAAGCTTTCTTT
>TRBJ2-1|TRBV4-1|TRBD2|.
CASSQHISGGVNEQFF
TGCGCCAGCAGCCAGCACATTAGCGGGGGGGTCAATGAGCAGTTCTTC
>TRBJ1-1|TRBV6-6|.|.
CASNLGGTEAFF
TGTGCCAGCAATCTCGGGGGAACTGAAGCTTTCTTT
>TRBJ2-5|TRBV7-2|TRBD2|.
CASSLKGTSGQETQYF
TGTGCCAGCAGCTTAAAAGGGACTAGCGGACAAGAGACCCAGTACTTC
>TRBJ1-2|TRBV6-5|TRBD1|.
CASRDQQGAYGYTF
TGTGCCAGCAGGGATCAACAGGGGGCCTATGGCTACACCTTC
>TRBJ2-2|TRBV11-3|.|.
CASSLDTAYTGELFF
TGTGCCAGCAGCTTGGATACAGCCTACACCGGGGAGCTGTTTTTT
>TRBJ2-5|TRBV6-5|TRBD1|.
CASTKIGGRETQYF
TGTGCCAGCACCAAAATAGGGGGCAGGGAGACCCAGTACTTC
>TRBJ1-3|TRBV11-2|.|.
CASSFAVGNTIYF
TGTGCCAGCAGCTTTGCAGTTGGAAACACCATATATTTT
>TRBJ1-3|TRBV29-1|.|.
CSGIRLDTIYF
TGCAGCGGGATTCGCTTGGACACCATATATTTT
>TRBJ2-5|TRBV3-1/TRBV3-2|TRBD2|.
CAIPTWTSEEETQYF
TGTGCCATCCCGACCTGGACTAGCGAGGAGGAGACCCAGTACTTC
>TRBJ1-6|TRBV7-2|.|.
CASSSDWLNSPLHF
TGTGCCAGCAGCTCGGACTGGCTTAATTCACCCCTCCACTTT
>TRBJ2-3|TRBV6-2/TRBV6-3|TRBD1|.
CASSYTGVDTQYF
TGTGCCAGCAGTTACACAGGGGTGGATACGCAGTATTTT
>TRBJ2-1|TRBV19|.|.
CASTVVVGAEQFF
TGTGCCAGTACTGTCGTCGTAGGTGCTGAGCAGTTCTTC
>TRBJ2-1|TRBV5-1|TRBD1|.
CANGTGYNEQFF
TGCGCCAACGGGACAGGGTACAATGAGCAGTTCTTC
>TRBJ1-5|TRBV3-1/TRBV3-2|.|once
CASSQGPLGGRNQPQHF
TGTGCCAGCAGCCAAGGCCCGTTGGGGGGCCGCAATCAGCCCCAGCATTTT
>TRBJ1-5|TRBV19|.|.
CASMIENSNQPQHF
TGTGCCAGTATGATCGAGAATAGCAATCAGCCCCAGCATTTT
>TRBJ1-4|TRBV2|TRBD1|.
CASSNRDRSLRRDEKLFF
TGTGCCAGCAGTAACCGGGACAGGAGTTTGAGGAGGGATGAAAAACTGTTTTTT
>TRBJ2-1|TRBV6-2/TRBV6-3|TRBD2|.
CASSSPTSGARPEQFF
TGTGCCAGCAGTTCCCCGACTAGCGGGGCCCGACCGGAGCAGTTCTTC
>TRBJ1-6|TRBV5-1|.|.
CASSAGSFYSPLHF
TGCGCCAGCAGCGCCGGTAGCTTCTATTCACCCCTCCACTTT
>TRBJ1-4|TRBV7-9|.|.
CASSFTGTANEKLFF
TGTGCCAGCAGCTTTACCGGGACGGCGAATGAAAAACTGTTTTTT
>TRBJ2-4|TRBV7-2|TRBD1|.
CASTEQTGGYIQYF
TGTGCCAGCACCGAACAGACAGGGGGATACATTCAGTACTTC
>TRBJ2-5|TRBV2|TRBD1|once
CATSRTGGKQETQYF
TGTGCCACATCACGGACAGGGGGCAAGCAAGAGACCCAGTACTTC
>TRBJ2-7|TRBV29-1|.|.
CSVVVGGNPKSYEQYF
TGCAGCGTTGTGGTAGGGGGTAATCCAAAATCCTACGAGCAGTACTTC
>TRBJ2-7|TRBV7-2|.|.
CASSLALLGYEQYF
TGTGCCAGCAGCTTAGCGCTCTTAGGCTACGAGCAGTACTTC
>TRBJ2-7|TRBV6-5|TRBD1|once
CASRNWGQGSYEQYF
TGTGCCAGCAGGAATTGGGGACAGGGGTCCTACGAGCAGTACTTC
>TRBJ1-1|TRBV18|.|.
CASSPPSRRNTEAFF
TGTGCCAGCTCACCTCCCAGCAGACGGAACACTGAAGCTTTCTTT
>TRBJ2-7|TRBV27|TRBD2|.
CASSRLAGGTYEQYF
TGTGCCAGCAGCCGACTAGCGGGGGGGACCTACGAGCAGTACTTC
>TRBJ2-3|TRBV7-9|.|.
CASSFIGQRTDTQYF
TGTGCCAGCAGTTTTATCGGACAGCGCACAGATACGCAGTATTTT
>TRBJ1-6|TRBV28|.|.
CASSFPFYNSPLHF
TGTGCCAGCAGTTTTCCCTTCTATAATTCACCCCTCCACTTT
>TRBJ1-2|TRBV9|TRBD1|.
CASSVDGTGIDGYTF
TGTGCCAGCAGCGTAGATGGGACAGGGATCGATGGCTACACCTTC
>TRBJ1-6|TRBV6-5|.|.
CASTAGASYNSPLHF
TGTGCCAGCACCGCCGGGGCATCCTATAATTCACCCCTCCACTTT
>TRBJ2-7|TRBV6-2/TRBV6-3|.|.
CASSYGGSPMRYEQYF
TGTGCCAGCAGTTACGGGGGCAGCCCTATGCGGTACGAGCAGTACTTC
>TRBJ2-1|TRBV27|TRBD2|.
CASSLTAGGIINEQFF
TGTGCCAGCAGTCTGACGGCGGGAGGCATAATAAATGAGCAGTTCTTC
>TRBJ1-6|TRBV7-2|.|once
CASSSRFNSPLHF
TGTGCCAGCAGCTCCCGGTTTAATTCACCCCTTCACTTT
>TRBJ1-1|TRBV19|TRBD1|.
CASTLTPTGGTEAFF
TGTGCCAGTACCCTTACCCCTACAGGGGGCACTGAAGCTTTCTTT
>TRBJ2-1|TRBV11-2|TRBD1|.
CASSYRGVGYNEQFF
TGTGCCAGCAGCTACAGGGGCGTCGGGTACAATGAGCAGTTCTTC
>TRBJ2-7|TRBV7-2|.|.
CASSEGGRPHEQYF
TGTGCCAGCAGTGAGGGGGGGAGACCCCACGAGCAGTACTTC